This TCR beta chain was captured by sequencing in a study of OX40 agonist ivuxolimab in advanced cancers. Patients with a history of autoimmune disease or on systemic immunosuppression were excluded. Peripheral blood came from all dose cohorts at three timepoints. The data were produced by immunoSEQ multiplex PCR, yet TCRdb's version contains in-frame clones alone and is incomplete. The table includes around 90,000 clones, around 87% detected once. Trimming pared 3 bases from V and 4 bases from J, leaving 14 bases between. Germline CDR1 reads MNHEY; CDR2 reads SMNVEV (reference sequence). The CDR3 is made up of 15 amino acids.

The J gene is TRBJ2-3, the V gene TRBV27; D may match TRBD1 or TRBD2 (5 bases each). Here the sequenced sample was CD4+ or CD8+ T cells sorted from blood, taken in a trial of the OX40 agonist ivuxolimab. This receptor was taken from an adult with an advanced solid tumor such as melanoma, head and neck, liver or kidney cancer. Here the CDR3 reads CASSFKSGAPDTQYF. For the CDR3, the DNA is TGTGCCAGCAGTTTCAAATCCGGGGCCCCAGATACGCAGTATTTT.